A selection of T cell receptor beta chains follows, all from one sample in a study of T cells in localized non-small cell lung cancer. Assay used: immunoSEQ multiplex PCR; TCRdb lists only in-frame clones, some missing. The sample has approximately 15,000 clones, around 87% seen once. The sample consisted of peripheral blood mononuclear cells, taken before any cancer treatment. These receptors came from a male donor at least 60 years old with stage II lung adenocarcinoma. CDR3s include the opening cysteine and the closing phenylalanine or tryptophan. The D gene is left open where the match is weak. Some rows mark clone size as missing; the rest say once, few, many or name a class of expanded clone.

J	V	D	size	CDR3	DNA
TRBJ2-1	TRBV10-1	NA	NA	CASSPGLKLRNEQFF	TGCGCCAGCAGTCCGGGACTTAAGCTGAGGAATGAGCAGTTCTTC
TRBJ1-1	TRBV5-1	NA	few	CASSEDRRSLNTEAFF	TGCGCCAGCAGCGAGGACCGCCGGAGTTTGAACACTGAAGCTTTCTTT
TRBJ1-1	TRBV29-1	TRBD1	NA	CSVTDRANTEAFF	TGCAGCGTTACCGACAGGGCGAACACTGAAGCTTTCTTT
TRBJ1-6	TRBV28	NA	NA	CASSLAGAPDNSPLHF	TGTGCCAGCAGTTTGGCAGGGGCCCCAGATAATTCACCCCTCCACTTT
TRBJ2-7	TRBV2	TRBD1	NA	CASRRQGRASDEQYF	TGTGCCAGCAGGCGACAGGGTCGCGCGTCTGACGAGCAGTACTTC
TRBJ2-3	TRBV7-8	NA	once	CASSATTDTQYF	TGTGCCAGCAGCGCCACCACAGATACGCAGTATTTT
TRBJ2-7	TRBV11-2	TRBD2	NA	CASSPSVAGVHEQYF	TGTGCCAGCAGCCCCTCGGTCGCGGGAGTACACGAGCAGTACTTC
TRBJ2-2	TRBV7-9	NA	NA	CASSLTRGELFF	TGTGCCAGCAGCTTAACGCGCGGGGAGCTGTTTTTT
TRBJ2-3	TRBV27	NA	NA	CASSPSQVQADTQYF	TGTGCCAGCAGTCCTTCACAGGTGCAGGCAGATACGCAGTATTTT
TRBJ2-5	TRBV9	NA	NA	CASSPARGGAQETQYF	TGTGCCAGCAGCCCAGCCAGGGGCGGGGCCCAAGAGACCCAGTACTTC
TRBJ2-7	TRBV28	NA	NA	CASSQDRAVIYEQYF	TGTGCCAGCAGCCAGGACAGAGCAGTAATCTACGAGCAGTACTTC
TRBJ2-1	TRBV18	TRBD1	NA	CASSRSADRDYNEQFF	TGTGCCAGCTCACGCTCGGCGGACAGGGACTACAATGAGCAGTTCTTC
TRBJ2-3	TRBV7-9	NA	NA	CASSLGKTSTPIGDTQYF	TGTGCCAGCAGCTTAGGAAAAACATCGACTCCCATAGGGGATACGCAGTATTTT
TRBJ1-5	TRBV5-1	NA	NA	CASSLASNQPQHF	TGCGCCAGCAGCTTGGCGAGCAATCAGCCCCAGCATTTT
TRBJ2-5	TRBV12-2	NA	NA	CAYGGQETQYF	TGTGCCTATGGGGGGCAAGAGACCCAGTACTTC
TRBJ2-5	TRBV28	NA	NA	CASSPTGEGKTQYF	TGTGCCAGCAGCCCCACAGGGGAGGGAAAGACCCAGTACTTC
TRBJ2-3	TRBV11-2	TRBD2	NA	CASSLVALAGTDTQYF	TGTGCCAGCAGCTTAGTAGCGCTAGCGGGCACAGATACGCAGTATTTT
TRBJ1-5	TRBV28	NA	NA	CASSLAGDNNQPQHF	TGTGCCAGCAGTTTAGCGGGGGACAACAATCAGCCCCAGCATTTT
TRBJ2-7	TRBV2	TRBD2	NA	CASTPGSGRSSYEQYF	TGTGCCAGCACTCCAGGAAGCGGGAGATCCTCCTACGAGCAGTACTTC
TRBJ2-1	TRBV27	NA	NA	CASNEPGREQFF	TGTGCCAGCAACGAACCGGGACGGGAGCAGTTCTTC
TRBJ2-4	TRBV20-1	NA	NA	CSVESKDIQYF	TGCAGTGTTGAGTCAAAAGACATTCAGTACTTC
TRBJ2-1	TRBV19	NA	NA	CAIGGRGGVGSYNEQFF	TGTGCCATAGGGGGGAGAGGTGGAGTCGGCTCCTACAATGAGCAGTTCTTC
TRBJ2-7	TRBV30	NA	NA	CAWSHGDPYEQYF	TGTGCCTGGTCCCACGGGGACCCCTACGAGCAGTACTTC
TRBJ2-1	TRBV7-9	NA	NA	CASRPGAGPNSGNEQFF	TGTGCCAGCAGACCTGGGGCAGGGCCCAACTCGGGAAATGAGCAGTTCTTC
TRBJ1-1	TRBV9	NA	NA	CASSVEDNGNTEAFF	TGTGCCAGCAGCGTAGAGGATAATGGGAACACTGAAGCTTTCTTT
TRBJ1-1	TRBV5-4	TRBD1	NA	CASTVGQGSNTEAFF	TGTGCCAGCACCGTGGGACAGGGCTCGAACACTGAAGCTTTCTTT
TRBJ2-3	TRBV2	NA	NA	CASSDRGATDTQYF	TGTGCCAGCAGTGACAGGGGCGCCACAGATACGCAGTATTTT
TRBJ2-7	TRBV25-1	NA	once	CASSEGYKQYF	TGTGCCAGCAGTGAGGGGTATAAGCAGTACTTC
TRBJ2-1	TRBV25-1	TRBD2	NA	CASSEPGGSYNEQFF	TGTGCCAGCAGTGAACCGGGAGGATCCTACAATGAGCAGTTCTTC